What follows describes a single T cell receptor beta chain. Its matching antigen is unknown. These data are taken from a study of shared clonotypes between healthy human individuals. Every donor was a Caucasian adult from Nashville, Tennessee. The study, taken as a whole, reports: Sequencing depth was expected to influence donor clonotype sharing. Richness estimates generally favored naive over memory subsets.

CDR3 length: 12 residues. J gave up 16 bases and V 5 bases, and 10 bases lay outside the gene matches. Germline V gene sequence: CDR1 SEHNR, CDR2 FQNEAQ (reference sequence). The authors' processing: As immunoSEQ supplied junction-only sequences (without quality scores), filtering differed. Method: immunoSEQ multiplex PCR; TCRdb's copy keeps in-frame clones and lacks some. V, J and clone size are those of that table, while D and trimming were read from the DNA. The sample records 2 million to 2.5 million clones, 95% being singletons. The chain links TRBV7-9 to TRBJ2-1, with 8 positions matching TRBD1. The clonotype originates from a young man in good health. The sample taken for sequencing was naive CD4+ T cells sorted from blood. Subset in this sample: CD45RA+ positively selected. CDR3 amino acids: CASSQPGQGGFF. In DNA, the CDR3 is TGTGCCAGCAGCCAACCAGGACAGGGAGGTTTCTTC.